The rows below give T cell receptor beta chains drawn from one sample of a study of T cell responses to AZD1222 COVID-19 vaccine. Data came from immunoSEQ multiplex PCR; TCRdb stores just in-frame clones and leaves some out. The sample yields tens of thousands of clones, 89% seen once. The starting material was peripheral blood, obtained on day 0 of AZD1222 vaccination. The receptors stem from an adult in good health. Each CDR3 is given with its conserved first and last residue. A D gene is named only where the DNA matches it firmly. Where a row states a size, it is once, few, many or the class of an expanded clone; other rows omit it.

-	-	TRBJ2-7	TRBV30	TGTGCCTGGAGTGTAGGGAGCGGAAACTACGAGCAGTACTTC	CAWSVGSGNYEQYF
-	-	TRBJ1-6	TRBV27	TGTGCCAGCGGAGGGTACAATTCACCCCTCCACTTT	CASGGYNSPLHF
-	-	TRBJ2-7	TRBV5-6	TGTGCCAGCAGCTTGTCCGGGACCCAACTCAGCTACGAGCAGTACTTC	CASSLSGTQLSYEQYF
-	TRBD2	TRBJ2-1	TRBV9	TGTGCCAGCAGCACTAGCGGGGGTGGAGGCAATGAGCAGTTCTTC	CASSTSGGGGNEQFF
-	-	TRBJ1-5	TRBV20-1	TGCAGTGCTAGTCTTAGCAATCAGCCCCAGCATTTT	CSASLSNQPQHF
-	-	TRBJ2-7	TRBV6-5	TGTGCCAGCGGAGGGATGGGCTACGAGCAGTACTTC	CASGGMGYEQYF
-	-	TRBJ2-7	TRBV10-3	TGTGCCATCAGTGAGTCGAACAGGACCTACGAGCAGTACTTC	CAISESNRTYEQYF
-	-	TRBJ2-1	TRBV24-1	TGTGCCACCAGTGACTCTAGCAGCTCCTACAATGAGCAGTTCTTC	CATSDSSSSYNEQFF
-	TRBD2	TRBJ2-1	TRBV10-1	TGCGCCAGCAGTGAGTCGGCGGGAGGGCCATACAATGAGCAGTTCTTC	CASSESAGGPYNEQFF
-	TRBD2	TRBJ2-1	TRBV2	TGTGCCAGCGGTTGGTGGGAGGGAGGGCAGAATGAGCAGTTCTTC	CASGWWEGGQNEQFF
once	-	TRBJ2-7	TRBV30	TGTGCCTGGACCACCAGTTACGAGCAGTACTTC	CAWTTSYEQYF
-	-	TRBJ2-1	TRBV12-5	TGTGCTAGTGGTTTGGTACGAGGGAATGAGCAGTTCTTC	CASGLVRGNEQFF
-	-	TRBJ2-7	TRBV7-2	TGTGCCAGCAGCCGGGGCGCAAGGGTCTCATACGAGCAGTACTTC	CASSRGARVSYEQYF
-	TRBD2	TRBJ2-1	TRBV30	TGTGCCTGGAGTGTCGATGGCGGGGGGGCCTTGAATGAGCAGTTCTTC	CAWSVDGGGALNEQFF
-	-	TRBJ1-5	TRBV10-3	TGTGCCATCAGTGGGAGGGCGACGCAGCCCCAGCATTTT	CAISGRATQPQHF
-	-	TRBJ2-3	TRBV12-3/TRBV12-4	TGTGCCAGCAGCACACACACAGATACGCAGTATTTT	CASSTHTDTQYF
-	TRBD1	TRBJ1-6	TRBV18	TGTGCCAGCTCACCCCGGGACAGGGGGCATTCACCCCTCCACTTT	CASSPRDRGHSPLHF
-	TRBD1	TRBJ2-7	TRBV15	TGTGCCACCAGCAGAGACCCCCGGGACAGGGGGACCTACGAGCAGTACTTC	CATSRDPRDRGTYEQYF
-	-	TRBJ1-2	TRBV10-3	TGTGCCATCCCCGGGACGTACTATGGCTACACCTTC	CAIPGTYYGYTF
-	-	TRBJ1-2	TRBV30	TGTGCCTGGAGTAAGACAGCGCCATATGGCTACACCTTC	CAWSKTAPYGYTF
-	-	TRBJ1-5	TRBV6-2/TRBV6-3	TGTGCCAGCAGTTTAGGCCTTGGCGCGCCCCAGCATTTT	CASSLGLGAPQHF
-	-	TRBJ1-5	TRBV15	TGTGCCACCGGGTTAGCGCGCAATCAGCCCCAGCATTTT	CATGLARNQPQHF
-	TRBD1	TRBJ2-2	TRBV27	TGTGCCAGCAGGGCAGACAGGGTTGCCGGGGAGCTGTTTTTT	CASRADRVAGELFF
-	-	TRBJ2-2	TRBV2	TGTGCCAGCAGGGTCATGGCTACCGCCGGGGAGCTGTTTTTT	CASRVMATAGELFF
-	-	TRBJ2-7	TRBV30	TGTGCCGGTAGTACAGAGTACGAGCAGTACTTC	CAGSTEYEQYF
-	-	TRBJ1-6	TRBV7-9	TGTGCCAGCAGCTCCACAGGGATTAGGGGCCCCCTCCACTTT	CASSSTGIRGPLHF
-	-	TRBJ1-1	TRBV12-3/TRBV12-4	TGTGCCAGCAGTTTAATAAGGGACACTGAAGCTTTCTTT	CASSLIRDTEAFF
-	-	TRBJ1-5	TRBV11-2	TGTGCCAGCAGCTTAGATTGGGGGGCACATCAGCCCCAGCATTTT	CASSLDWGAHQPQHF
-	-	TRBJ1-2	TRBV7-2	TGTGCCAGCAGCTTAGCGCAGAACCGGGGGGTTGGTGGCTACACCTTC	CASSLAQNRGVGGYTF
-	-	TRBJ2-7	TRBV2	TGTGCCAGCAGCTCTGAGGCCTACGAGCAGTACTTC	CASSSEAYEQYF
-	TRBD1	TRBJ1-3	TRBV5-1	TGCGCCAGCAGCTTAGCCGGGACAGCAACTGGAAACACCATATATTTT	CASSLAGTATGNTIYF
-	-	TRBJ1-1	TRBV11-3	TGTGCCAGCAGCTTAGAAGGGTCGGACACTGAAGCTTTCTTT	CASSLEGSDTEAFF
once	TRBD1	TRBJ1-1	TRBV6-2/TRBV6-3	TGTGCCAGCAGTAAACAGGGGAGAGTCACTGAAGCTTTCTTT	CASSKQGRVTEAFF
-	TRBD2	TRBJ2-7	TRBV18	TGTGCCAGCTCGCGCGGACTAGCTTCAGACGAGCAGTACTTC	CASSRGLASDEQYF
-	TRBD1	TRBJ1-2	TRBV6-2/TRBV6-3	TGTGCCAGCAGTGACCCCGGGACAGCCTATGGCTACACCTTC	CASSDPGTAYGYTF
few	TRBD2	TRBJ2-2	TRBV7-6	TGTGCCAGCAGCCAGCGGGTATCCCTAGCGGTAGATACCGGGGAGCTGTTTTTT	CASSQRVSLAVDTGELFF
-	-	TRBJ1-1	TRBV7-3	TGTGCCAGCAGCTTATCGGGAGGGAACACTGAAGCTTTCTTT	CASSLSGGNTEAFF
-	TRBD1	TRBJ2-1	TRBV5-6	TGTGCCGGGCTTCGGTCAGGACAGGGGGCGCGGTGTGAGCAGTTCTTC	CAGLRSGQGARCEQFF
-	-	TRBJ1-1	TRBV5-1	TGCGCCAGCAGCTTGGAGGGGAATTCGAACACTGAAGCTTTCTTT	CASSLEGNSNTEAFF
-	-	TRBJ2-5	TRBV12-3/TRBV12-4	TGTGCCAGCAGTTACGAGACCCAGTACTTC	CASSYETQYF
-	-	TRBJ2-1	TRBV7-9	TGTGCCAGCAGAATATTAGCGGACAATGAGCAGTTCTTC	CASRILADNEQFF
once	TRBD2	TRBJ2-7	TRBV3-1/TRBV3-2	TGTGCCAGCAGCCAAGTCCTAGCGGGAGGCTACGAGCAGTACTTC	CASSQVLAGGYEQYF
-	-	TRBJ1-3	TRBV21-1	TGTGCCAGCAGCAAAGTTGAGGGGAGGTCCGGAAACACCATATATTTT	CASSKVEGRSGNTIYF
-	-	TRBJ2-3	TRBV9	TGTGCCAGCAGCTCCCGGGACGACACAGATACGCAGTATTTT	CASSSRDDTDTQYF
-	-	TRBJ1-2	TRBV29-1	TGCAGCGTTGAGGCCAGTAACTATGGCTACACCTTC	CSVEASNYGYTF
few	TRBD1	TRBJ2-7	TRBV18	TGTGCCAGCTCACTAGGACAGGCTCCCTACGAGCAGTACTTC	CASSLGQAPYEQYF
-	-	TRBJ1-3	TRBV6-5	TGTGCCAGCAGTTACTCAGGGGGATTCTCTGGAAACACCATATATTTT	CASSYSGGFSGNTIYF
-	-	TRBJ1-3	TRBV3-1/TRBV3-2	TGTGCCAGCAGCCAAGTCTTCCACTCTGGAAACACCATATATTTT	CASSQVFHSGNTIYF
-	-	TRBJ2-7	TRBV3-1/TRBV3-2	TGTGCCAGCAGCCAAAGGGACACACCACGACCTCAGTACTTC	CASSQRDTPRPQYF
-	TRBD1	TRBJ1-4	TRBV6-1	TGTGCCAGCAGTGATCAGGCTGGACAGGGTTTTTTGGAACTGTTTTTT	CASSDQAGQGFLELFF
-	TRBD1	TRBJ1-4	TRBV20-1	TGCAGTGCTAGTATCAACAGGGGCGAGTTCCGAGAAAAACTGTTTTTT	CSASINRGEFREKLFF
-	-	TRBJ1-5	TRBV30	TGTGCCTGGACGTATGGGGGCAATCAGCCCCAGCATTTT	CAWTYGGNQPQHF
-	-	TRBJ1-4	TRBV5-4	TGTGCCAGCAGCGAGGGGGGGCAGGCGGGTGAAAAACTGTTTTTT	CASSEGGQAGEKLFF
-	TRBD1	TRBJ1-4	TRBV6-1	TGTGCCAGCAGTGACCGTCGGACAGGTTTTAACGAAAAACTGTTTTTT	CASSDRRTGFNEKLFF